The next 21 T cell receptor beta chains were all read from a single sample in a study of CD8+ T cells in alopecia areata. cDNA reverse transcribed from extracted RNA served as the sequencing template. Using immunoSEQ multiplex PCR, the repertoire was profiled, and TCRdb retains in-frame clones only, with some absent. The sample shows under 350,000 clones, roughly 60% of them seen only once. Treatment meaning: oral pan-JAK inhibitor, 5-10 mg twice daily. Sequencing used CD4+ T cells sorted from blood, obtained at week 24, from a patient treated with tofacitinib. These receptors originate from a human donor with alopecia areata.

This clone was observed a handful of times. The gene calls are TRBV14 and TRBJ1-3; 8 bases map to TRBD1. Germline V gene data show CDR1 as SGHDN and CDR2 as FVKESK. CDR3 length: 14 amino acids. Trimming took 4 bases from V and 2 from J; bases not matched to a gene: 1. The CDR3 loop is CASSPTGAGNTIYF. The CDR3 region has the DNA TGTGCCAGCAGCCCGACAGGGGCTGGAAACACCATATATTTT.

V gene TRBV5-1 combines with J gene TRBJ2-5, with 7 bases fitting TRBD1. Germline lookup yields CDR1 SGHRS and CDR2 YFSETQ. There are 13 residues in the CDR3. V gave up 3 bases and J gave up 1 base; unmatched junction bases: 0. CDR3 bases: TGCGCCAGCAGCTACAGGGGCCAAGAGACCCAGTACTTC. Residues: CASSYRGQETQYF.

In nucleotides, the CDR3 is TGTGCCTGGAGGGGACAGGGTTACTCTGGGGCCAACGTCCTGACTTTC. It is translated as CAWRGQGYSGANVLTF. The chain recombines TRBV30 with TRBJ2-6; TRBD1 aligns across 9 bases. CDR1 and CDR2 (germline): GTSNPN, SVGIG (reference sequence). The length of the CDR3 is 16 residues. Trimming at V came to 3 bases and at J to 0 bases, leaving 3 bases not matched to a gene.

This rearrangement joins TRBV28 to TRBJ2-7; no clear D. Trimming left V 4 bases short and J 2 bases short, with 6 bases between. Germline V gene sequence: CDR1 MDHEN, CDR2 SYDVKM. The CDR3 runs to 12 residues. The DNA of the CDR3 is TGTGCCAGCAGTTCATACACCTACGAGCAGTACTTC. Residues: CASSSYTYEQYF.

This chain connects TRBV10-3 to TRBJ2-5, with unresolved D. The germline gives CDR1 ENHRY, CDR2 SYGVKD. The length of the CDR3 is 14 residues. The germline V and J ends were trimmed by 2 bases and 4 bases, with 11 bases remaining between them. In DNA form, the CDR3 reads TGTGCCATCAGTGAGACAGTGTCGGGAGAGACCCAGTACTTC. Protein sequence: CAISETVSGETQYF.

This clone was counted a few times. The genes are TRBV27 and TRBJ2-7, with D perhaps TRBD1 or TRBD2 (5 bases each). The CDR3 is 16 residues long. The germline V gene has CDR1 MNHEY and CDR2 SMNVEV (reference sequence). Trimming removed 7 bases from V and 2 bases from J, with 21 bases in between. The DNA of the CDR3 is TGTGCCAGCACCCCGTCCAGCGGAAGGGGCCCCTACGAGCAGTACTTC. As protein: CASTPSSGRGPYEQYF.

CDR3 DNA sequence: TGTGCCAGCAGAGTAATCCTAGCCAAAAACATTCAGTACTTC. It codes for CASRVILAKNIQYF. The rearrangement joins TRBV2 to TRBJ2-4; D call uncertain. The CDR3 is 14 amino acids. Germline V gene data show CDR1 as SNHLY and CDR2 as FYNNEI. V lost 6 bases and J lost 0, with 9 bases in between.

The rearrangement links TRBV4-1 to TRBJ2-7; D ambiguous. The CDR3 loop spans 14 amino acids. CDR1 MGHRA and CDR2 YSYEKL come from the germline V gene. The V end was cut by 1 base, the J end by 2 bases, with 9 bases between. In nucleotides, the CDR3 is TGCGCCAGCAGCCAAGCAGTTACCCCCTACGAGCAGTACTTC. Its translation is CASSQAVTPYEQYF.

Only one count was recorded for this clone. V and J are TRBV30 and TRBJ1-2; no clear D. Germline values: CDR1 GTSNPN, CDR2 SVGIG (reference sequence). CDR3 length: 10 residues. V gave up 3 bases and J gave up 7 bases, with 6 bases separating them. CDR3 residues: CAWRLSGYTF. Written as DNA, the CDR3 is TGTGCCTGGAGACTAAGTGGCTACACCTTC.

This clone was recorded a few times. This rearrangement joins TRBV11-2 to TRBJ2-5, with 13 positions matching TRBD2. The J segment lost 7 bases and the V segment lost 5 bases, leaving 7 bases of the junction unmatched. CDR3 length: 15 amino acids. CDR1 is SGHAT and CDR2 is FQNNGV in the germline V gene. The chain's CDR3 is CASSTTTSGGLTQYF. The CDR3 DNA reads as TGTGCCAGCAGCACTACGACTAGCGGGGGGTTGACCCAGTACTTC.

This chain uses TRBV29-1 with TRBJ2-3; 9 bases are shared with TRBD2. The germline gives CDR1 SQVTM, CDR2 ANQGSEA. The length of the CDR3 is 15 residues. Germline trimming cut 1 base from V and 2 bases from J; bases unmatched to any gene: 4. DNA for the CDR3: TGCAGCGTTGAAGGAGCGGGGGGCATCACAGATACGCAGTATTTT. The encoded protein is CSVEGAGGITDTQYF.

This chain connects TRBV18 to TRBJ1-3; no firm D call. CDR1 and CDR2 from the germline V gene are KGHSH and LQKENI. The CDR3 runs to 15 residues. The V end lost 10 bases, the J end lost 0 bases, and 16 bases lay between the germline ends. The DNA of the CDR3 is TGTGCCACCTCTGAAAGTTCCCACTCTGGAAACACCATATATTTT. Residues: CATSESSHSGNTIYF.

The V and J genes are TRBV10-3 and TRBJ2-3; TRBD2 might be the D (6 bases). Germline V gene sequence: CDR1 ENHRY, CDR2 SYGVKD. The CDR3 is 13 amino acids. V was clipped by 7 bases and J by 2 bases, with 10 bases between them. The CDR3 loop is CAIMGTFTDTQYF. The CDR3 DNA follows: TGTGCCATCATGGGGACTTTCACAGATACGCAGTATTTT.

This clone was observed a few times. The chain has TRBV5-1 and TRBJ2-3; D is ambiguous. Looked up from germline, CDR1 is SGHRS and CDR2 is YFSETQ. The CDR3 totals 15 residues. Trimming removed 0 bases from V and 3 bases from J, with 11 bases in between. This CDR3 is CASSLGPTRTDTQYF. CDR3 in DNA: TGCGCCAGCAGCTTGGGCCCGACAAGGACAGATACGCAGTATTTT. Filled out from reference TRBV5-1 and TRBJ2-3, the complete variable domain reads KAGVTQTPRYLIKTRGQQVTLSCSPISGHRSVSWYQQTPGQGLQFLFEYFSETQRNKGNFPGRFSGRQFSNSRSEMNVSTLELGDSALYLCASSLGPTRTDTQYFGPGTRLTVL.

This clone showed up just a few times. CDR3 nucleotides: TGTGCCAGCAGCCCTCGCGGGGATGAGCAGTTCTTC. This codes for CASSPRGDEQFF. The chain uses TRBV7-8 and TRBJ2-1; tentative D call: TRBD2 (6 bases). V dropped 5 bases and J dropped 8 bases, with 10 bases sitting between them. CDR3 length: 12 residues. Germline assignment: CDR1 SGHVS and CDR2 FQNEAQ.

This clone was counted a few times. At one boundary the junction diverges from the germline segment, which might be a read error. In nucleotides, the CDR3 is TGTGCTAGCAGCCCTCGTTGGGACAGCCAATACTACGAGCAGTACTTC. This gives the protein CASSPRWDSQYYEQYF. V and J are TRBV7-7 and TRBJ2-7, with 7 nucleotides matching TRBD1. The germline V gene has CDR1 SSHAT and CDR2 FNYEAQ (reference sequence). The CDR3 extends over 16 amino acids.

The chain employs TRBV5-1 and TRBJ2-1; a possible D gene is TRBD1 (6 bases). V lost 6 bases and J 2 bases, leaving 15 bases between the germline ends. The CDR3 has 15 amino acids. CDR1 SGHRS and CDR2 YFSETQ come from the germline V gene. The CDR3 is CASTQQGGAYNEQFF. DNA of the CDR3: TGCGCCAGCACCCAACAGGGCGGTGCCTACAATGAGCAGTTCTTC. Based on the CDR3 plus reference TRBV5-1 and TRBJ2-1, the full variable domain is KAGVTQTPRYLIKTRGQQVTLSCSPISGHRSVSWYQQTPGQGLQFLFEYFSETQRNKGNFPGRFSGRQFSNSRSEMNVSTLELGDSALYLCASTQQGGAYNEQFFGPGTRLTVL.

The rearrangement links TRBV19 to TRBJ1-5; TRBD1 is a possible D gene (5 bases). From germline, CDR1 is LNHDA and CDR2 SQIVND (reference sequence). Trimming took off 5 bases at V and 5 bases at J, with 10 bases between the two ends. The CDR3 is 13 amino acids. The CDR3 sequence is CASSPGTDQPQHF. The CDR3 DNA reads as TGTGCCAGTAGTCCCGGGACGGATCAGCCCCAGCATTTT.

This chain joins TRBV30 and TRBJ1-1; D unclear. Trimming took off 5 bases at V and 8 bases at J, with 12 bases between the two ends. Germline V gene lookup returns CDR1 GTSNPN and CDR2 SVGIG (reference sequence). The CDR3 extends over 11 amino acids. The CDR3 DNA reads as TGTGCCTGGGGGCGGACGGGCGAAGCTTTCTTT. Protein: CAWGRTGEAFF. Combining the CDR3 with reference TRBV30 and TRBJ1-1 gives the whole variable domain SQTIHQWPATLVQPVGSPLSLECTVEGTSNPNLYWYRQAAGRGLQLLFYSVGIGQISSEVPQNLSASRPQDRQFILSSKKLLLSDSGFYLCAWGRTGEAFFGQGTRLTVV.

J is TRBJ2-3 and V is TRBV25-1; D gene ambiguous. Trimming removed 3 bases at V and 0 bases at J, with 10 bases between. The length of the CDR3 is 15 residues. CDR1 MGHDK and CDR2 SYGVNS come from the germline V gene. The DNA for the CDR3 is TGTGCCAGCAGTGATCTGGGTACTAGCACAGATACGCAGTATTTT. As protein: CASSDLGTSTDTQYF.

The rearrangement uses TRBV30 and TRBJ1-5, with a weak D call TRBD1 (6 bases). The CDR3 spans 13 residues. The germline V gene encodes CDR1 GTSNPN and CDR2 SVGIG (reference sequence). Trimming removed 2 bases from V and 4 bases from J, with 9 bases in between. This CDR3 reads CAWSNRENQPQHF. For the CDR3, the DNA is TGTGCCTGGAGTAACAGGGAGAATCAGCCCCAGCATTTT.